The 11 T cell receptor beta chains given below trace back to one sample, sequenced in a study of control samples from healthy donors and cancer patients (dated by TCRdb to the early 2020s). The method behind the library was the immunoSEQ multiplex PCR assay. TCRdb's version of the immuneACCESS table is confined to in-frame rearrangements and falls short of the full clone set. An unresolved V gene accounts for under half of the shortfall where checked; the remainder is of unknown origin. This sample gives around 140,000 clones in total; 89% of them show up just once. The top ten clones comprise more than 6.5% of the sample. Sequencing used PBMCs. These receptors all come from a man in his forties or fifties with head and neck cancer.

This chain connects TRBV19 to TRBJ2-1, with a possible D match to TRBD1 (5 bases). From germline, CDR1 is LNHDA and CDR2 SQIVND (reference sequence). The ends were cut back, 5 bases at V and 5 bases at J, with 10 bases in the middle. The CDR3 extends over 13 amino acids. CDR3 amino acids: CASSATANNEQFF. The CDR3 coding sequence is TGTGCCAGTAGTGCGACAGCAAACAATGAGCAGTTCTTC.

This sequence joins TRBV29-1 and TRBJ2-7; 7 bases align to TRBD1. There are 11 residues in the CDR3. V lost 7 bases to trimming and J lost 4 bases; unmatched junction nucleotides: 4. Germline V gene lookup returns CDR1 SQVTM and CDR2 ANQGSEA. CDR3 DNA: TGCAGCGGTGGGACAGCTTACGAGCAGTACTTC. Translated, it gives CSGGTAYEQYF.

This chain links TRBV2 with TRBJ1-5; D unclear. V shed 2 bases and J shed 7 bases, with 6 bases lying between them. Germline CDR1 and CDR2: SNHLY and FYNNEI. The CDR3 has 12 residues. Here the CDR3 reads CASSEWVQPQHF. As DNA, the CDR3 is TGTGCCAGCAGTGAATGGGTACAGCCCCAGCATTTT. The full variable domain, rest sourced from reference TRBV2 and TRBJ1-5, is EPEVTQTPSHQVTQMGQEVILRCVPISNHLYFYWYRQILGQKVEFLVSFYNNEISEKSEIFDDQFSVERPDGSNFTLKIRSTKLEDSAMYFCASSEWVQPQHFGDGTRLSIL.

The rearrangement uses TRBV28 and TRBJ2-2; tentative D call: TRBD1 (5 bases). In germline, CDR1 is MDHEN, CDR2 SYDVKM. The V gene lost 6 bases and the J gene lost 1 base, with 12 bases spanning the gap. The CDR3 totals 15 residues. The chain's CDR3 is CASSTDILNTGELFF. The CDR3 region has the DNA TGTGCCAGCAGCACGGACATCTTGAACACCGGGGAGCTGTTTTTT.

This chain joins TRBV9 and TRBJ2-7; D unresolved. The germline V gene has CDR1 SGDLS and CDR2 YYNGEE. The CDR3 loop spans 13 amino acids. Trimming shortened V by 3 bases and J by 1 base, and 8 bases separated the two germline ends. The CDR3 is CASSASGSYEQYF. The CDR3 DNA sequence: TGTGCCAGCAGCGCTAGTGGATCCTACGAGCAGTACTTC.

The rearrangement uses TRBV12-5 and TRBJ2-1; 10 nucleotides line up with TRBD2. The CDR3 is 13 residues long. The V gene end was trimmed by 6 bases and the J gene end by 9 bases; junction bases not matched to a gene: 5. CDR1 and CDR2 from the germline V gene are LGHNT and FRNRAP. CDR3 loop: CASGLAGGVEQFF. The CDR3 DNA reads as TGTGCTAGTGGCTTAGCGGGAGGCGTTGAGCAGTTCTTC. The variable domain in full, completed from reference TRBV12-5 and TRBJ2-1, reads DARVTQTPRHKVTEMGQEVTMRCQPILGHNTVFWYRQTMMQGLELLAYFRNRAPLDDSGMPKDRFSAEMPDATLATLKIQPSEPRDSAVYFCASGLAGGVEQFFGPGTRLTVL.

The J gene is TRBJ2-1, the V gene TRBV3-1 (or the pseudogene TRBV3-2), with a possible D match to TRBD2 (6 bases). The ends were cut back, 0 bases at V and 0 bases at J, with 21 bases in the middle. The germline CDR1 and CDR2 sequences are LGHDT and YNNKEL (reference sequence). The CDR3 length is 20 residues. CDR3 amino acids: CASSQDRRREAESSYNEQFF. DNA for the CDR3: TGTGCCAGCAGCCAAGATAGGAGGAGGGAGGCCGAGAGCTCCTACAATGAGCAGTTCTTC.

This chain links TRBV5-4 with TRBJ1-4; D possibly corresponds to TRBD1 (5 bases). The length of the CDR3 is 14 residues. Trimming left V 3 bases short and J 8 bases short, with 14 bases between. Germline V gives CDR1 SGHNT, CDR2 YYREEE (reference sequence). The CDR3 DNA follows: TGTGCCAGCAGCTCCCGGGCCGAGGGGGAAAAACTGTTTTTT. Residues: CASSSRAEGEKLFF. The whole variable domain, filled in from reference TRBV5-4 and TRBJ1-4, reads ETGVTQSPTHLIKTRGQQVTLRCSSQSGHNTVSWYQQALGQGPQFIFQYYREEENGRGNFPPRFSGLQFPNYSSELNVNALELDDSALYLCASSSRAEGEKLFFGSGTQLSVL.

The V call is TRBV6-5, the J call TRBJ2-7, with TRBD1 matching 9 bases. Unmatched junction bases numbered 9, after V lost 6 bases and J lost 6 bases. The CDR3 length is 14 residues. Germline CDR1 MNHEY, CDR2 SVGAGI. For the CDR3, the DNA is TGTGCCAGCAGGCGGACAGGGGATCCCTCCGAGCAGTACTTC. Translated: CASRRTGDPSEQYF.

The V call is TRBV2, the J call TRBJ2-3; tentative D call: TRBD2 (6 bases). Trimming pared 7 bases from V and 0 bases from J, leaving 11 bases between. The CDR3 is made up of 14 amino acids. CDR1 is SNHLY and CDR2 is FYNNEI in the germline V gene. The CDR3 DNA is TGTGCCAGCAAGGAGGGGACTAGCACAGATACGCAGTATTTT. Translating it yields CASKEGTSTDTQYF.

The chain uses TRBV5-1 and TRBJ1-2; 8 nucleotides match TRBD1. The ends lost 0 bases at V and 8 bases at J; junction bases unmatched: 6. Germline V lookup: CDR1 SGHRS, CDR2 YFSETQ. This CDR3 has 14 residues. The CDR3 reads CASSLGTGTRGYTF. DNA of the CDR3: TGCGCCAGCAGCTTGGGGACAGGGACTCGAGGCTACACCTTC.